This TCR beta chain emerged from a study of T cells in Graves' hyperthyroidism and ophthalmopathy (dated by TCRdb to between 2017 and 2020). Looking at the study overall: To identify TCR V-J signatures that set the groups apart, the researchers used a discovery cohort of 100 patients, made up of around 40 with Graves' ophthalmopathy and some 56 with stable Graves' hyperthyroidism. An independent validation cohort of under 20 hyperthyroidism patients and more than 15 patients who later progressed to ophthalmopathy tested prospective prediction of ophthalmopathy. In more than 5 Graves' hyperthyroidism patients, the study also compared T-cell repertoires from thyroid tissue with T-cell repertoires from blood. After sampling, hyperthyroidism patients received methimazole starting at 30 mg daily, and ophthalmopathy patients received high-dose intravenous methylprednisolone. TCR Vbeta CDR3 sequencing of 130 to 150 peripheral blood samples (over 40 ophthalmopathy, roughly 72 hyperthyroidism and about 17 progressor patients) is reported in the paper. The 75 to 100 discovery patients were divided at random into training and test sets in a 7:3 ratio.

The full study reports these points: Sample size was not statistically predetermined, and investigators were not blinded to group allocation. In validation, the model predicted progression to ophthalmopathy with roughly 66% sensitivity and less than 80% specificity, a median of approximately 6.7 months before onset. Most expanded thyroid clonotypes (frequency above 0.001) were also found in blood, which suggests that blood repertoires may mirror thyroid immune responses. In cross-validation, a model built on a 13 V-J signature told ophthalmopathy apart from stable hyperthyroidism with 87.88% sensitivity and about 81% specificity, and in testing the same model reached 80%/75%.

The germline V gene (reference sequence) gives CDR1 as DFQATT and CDR2 as SNEGSKA. V and J are truncated by 0 bases and 7 bases respectively, leaving an intervening sequence of 10 bases. The CDR3, from cysteine to phenylalanine, totals 13 residues. Only the CDR3 DNA is retained, 39 bases long and in frame from the first base. This clonotype was recorded many times. No cognate antigen has been identified for it. No much larger clonotype is one base removed from it; base qualities were not supplied. The TCR beta CDR3 regions were amplified from the RNA transcripts. The TCR CDR3 was subjected to a first round of RT-PCR using the HTBI primer set and the Qiagen OneStep RT-PCR kit. Libraries were constructed in a second round of multiplex PCR, after which size selection and purification were carried out. The libraries were sequenced on an Illumina HiSeq2000 using paired-end 100 bp reads. Per the source publication's procedure: SOAPnuke was used to process the raw data, with reads discarded if the reads contained adapters or uncalled bases, had a mean Phred below 15, or lacked an exact constant-primer or identifier match. COPE v1.2.5 was used to merge high-quality paired reads, and clonotypes were defined as unique nucleotide sequences. MiTCR v1.1 was used to align the clonotypes against IMGT TRBV, TRBD and TRBJ reference segments. Analysis was restricted to V-J combinations with a frequency above 0.0001, which covered 99.2% of repertoires. A TCS score was defined as the ratio of F50 (clonal expansion) to E x V (chaos), with BLOSUM62-based TCRdist applied between CDR3 peptides within each V-J. Welch's t-statistics and random forest reduced 514 V-J features to roughly 13, which were used in a naive Bayes classifier (R e1071). Thyroid-blood repertoire similarity was quantified with the Morisita-Horn index. TCRdb reprocessed the public reads (quality trimming at Q25 with fastp, clone calling with MiXCR) and kept in-frame beta chains. Each record represents a unique CDR3 protein, reported with the most common genes and DNA among its rows. The V and J calls were not made by the authors but by TCRdb's processing. The table for this sample lists a few hundred thousand distinct CDR3 sequences; approximately 48% of them were counted only once. About 43% of the sample is in the top ten clones.

Patients with uncontrolled infections, other autoimmune diseases, pregnancy or lactation were excluded. Diagnoses relied on clinical symptoms, serum thyroxine and TRAb, thyroid ultrasound and orbital computed tomography. Total RNA was extracted using Trizol reagent, and RNA quality was assessed on an Agilent 2100 Bioanalyzer. The chain joins TRBV20-1 to TRBJ1-5; possibly the D gene is TRBD1, per 5 matching bases. Sequencing was done on a sample of peripheral blood or thyroid tissue (not recorded which). The clonotype was recovered from an adult woman with Graves' disease, either hyperthyroidism or ophthalmopathy (not recorded which). The encoded CDR3 is CSARDQGSQPQHF. The base sequence is TGCAGTGCTAGAGATCAGGGCAGCCAGCCCCAGCATTTT.